This T cell receptor beta chain originates from a study of chemoradiotherapy in HPV16-positive cancers. Measured with immunoSEQ multiplex PCR; TCRdb has only the in-frame clones, and not every one. The sample holds approximately 17,000 clones, about three quarters seen once. Germline CDR1 reads GTSNPN; CDR2 reads SVGIG (reference sequence). The germline V and J ends were trimmed by 5 bases and 5 bases, with 19 bases remaining between them. This CDR3 spans 14 amino acids. The chain is built from TRBV30 and TRBJ2-7; D is uncertain. The sequence was collected from a human donor with HPV-associated anogenital cancer. The source was tumor tissue, collected from a patient who underwent chemoradiotherapy. CDR3 region: CAWGPGPREDEQYF. CDR3 bases: TGTGCCTGGGGACCCGGGCCCCGCGAAGACGAGCAGTACTTC.